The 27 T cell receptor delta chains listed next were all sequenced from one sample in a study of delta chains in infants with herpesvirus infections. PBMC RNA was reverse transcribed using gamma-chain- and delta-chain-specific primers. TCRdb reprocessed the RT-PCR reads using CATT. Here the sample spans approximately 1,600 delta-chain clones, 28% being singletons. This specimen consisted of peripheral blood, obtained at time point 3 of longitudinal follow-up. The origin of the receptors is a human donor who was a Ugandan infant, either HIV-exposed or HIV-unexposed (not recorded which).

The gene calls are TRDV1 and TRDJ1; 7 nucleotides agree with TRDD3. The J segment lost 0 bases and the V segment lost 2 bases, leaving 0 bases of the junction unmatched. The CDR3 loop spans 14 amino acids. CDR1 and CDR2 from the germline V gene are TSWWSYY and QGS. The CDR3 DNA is TGTGCTCTTGGGGAAGGGGGATACACCGATAAACTCATCTTT. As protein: CALGEGGYTDKLIF.

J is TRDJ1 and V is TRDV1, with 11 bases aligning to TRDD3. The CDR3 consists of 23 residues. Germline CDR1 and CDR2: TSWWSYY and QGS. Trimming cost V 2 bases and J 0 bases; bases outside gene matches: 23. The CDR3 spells CALGEGSTTGGYLGFFYTDKLIF. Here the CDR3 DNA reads TGTGCTCTTGGGGAAGGGTCTACGACTGGGGGATATCTCGGATTCTTCTACACCGATAAACTCATCTTT.

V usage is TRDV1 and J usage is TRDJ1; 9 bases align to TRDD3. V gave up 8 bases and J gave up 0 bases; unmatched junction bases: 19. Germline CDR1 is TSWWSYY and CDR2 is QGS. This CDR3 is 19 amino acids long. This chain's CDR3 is CALLPGAAWGYGYTDKLIF. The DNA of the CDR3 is TGTGCTCTTCTCCCTGGGGCTGCGTGGGGATACGGGTACACCGATAAACTCATCTTT.

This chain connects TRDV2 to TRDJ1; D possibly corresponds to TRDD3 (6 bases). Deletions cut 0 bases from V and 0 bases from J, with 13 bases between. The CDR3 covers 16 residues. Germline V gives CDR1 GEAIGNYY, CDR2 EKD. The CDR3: CACDTVGGRYTDKLIF. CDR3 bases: TGTGCCTGTGACACCGTCGGGGGGAGGTACACCGATAAACTCATCTTT.

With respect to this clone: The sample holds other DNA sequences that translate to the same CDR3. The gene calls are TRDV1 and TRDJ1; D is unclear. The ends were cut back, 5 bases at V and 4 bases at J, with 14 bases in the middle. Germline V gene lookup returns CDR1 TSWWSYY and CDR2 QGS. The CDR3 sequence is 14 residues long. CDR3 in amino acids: CALGNFRGGDKLIF. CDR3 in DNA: TGTGCTCTTGGGAACTTTCGGGGTGGCGATAAACTCATCTTT.

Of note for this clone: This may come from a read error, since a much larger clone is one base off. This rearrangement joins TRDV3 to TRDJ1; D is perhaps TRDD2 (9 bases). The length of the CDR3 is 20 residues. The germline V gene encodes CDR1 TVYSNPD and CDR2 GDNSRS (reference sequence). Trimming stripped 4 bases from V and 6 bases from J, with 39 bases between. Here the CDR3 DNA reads TGTGCCTGCCGCCGGATATCCTTCCTACGTAACCCTGGGGGAACTAATAAACTCATCTTT. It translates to CACRRISFLRNPGGTNKLIF.

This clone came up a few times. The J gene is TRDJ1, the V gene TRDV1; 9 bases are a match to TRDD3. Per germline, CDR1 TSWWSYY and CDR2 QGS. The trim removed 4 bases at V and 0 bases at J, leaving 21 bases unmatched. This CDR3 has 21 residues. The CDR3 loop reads CALGVFQRQILGDPNTDKLIF. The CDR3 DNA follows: TGTGCTCTTGGGGTCTTCCAAAGGCAGATACTGGGGGACCCTAACACCGATAAACTCATCTTT.

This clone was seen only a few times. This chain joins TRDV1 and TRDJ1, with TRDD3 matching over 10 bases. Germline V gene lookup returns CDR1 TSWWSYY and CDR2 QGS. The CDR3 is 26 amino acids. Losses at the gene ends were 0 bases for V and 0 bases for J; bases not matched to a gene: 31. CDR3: CALGELHPPPNPYWGIGPSYTDKLIF. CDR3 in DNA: TGTGCTCTTGGGGAACTTCATCCCCCACCAAACCCTTACTGGGGGATCGGACCTTCCTACACCGATAAACTCATCTTT.

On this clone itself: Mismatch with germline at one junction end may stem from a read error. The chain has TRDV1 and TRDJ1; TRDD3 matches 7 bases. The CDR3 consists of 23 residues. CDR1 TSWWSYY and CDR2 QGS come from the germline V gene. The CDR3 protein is CALWDGGFGLLGYLGVYTDKLIF. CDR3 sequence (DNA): TGTGCTCTTTGGGACGGAGGCTTCGGCTTACTGGGGTATCTCGGGGTTTACACCGATAAACTCATCTTT.

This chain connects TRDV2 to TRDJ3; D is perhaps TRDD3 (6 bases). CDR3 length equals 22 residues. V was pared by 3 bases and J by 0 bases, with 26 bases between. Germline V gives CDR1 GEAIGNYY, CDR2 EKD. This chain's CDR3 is CACDQTPFNWDGSSWDTRQMFF. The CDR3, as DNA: TGTGCCTGTGACCAGACCCCATTCAACTGGGATGGTAGCTCCTGGGACACCCGACAGATGTTTTTC.

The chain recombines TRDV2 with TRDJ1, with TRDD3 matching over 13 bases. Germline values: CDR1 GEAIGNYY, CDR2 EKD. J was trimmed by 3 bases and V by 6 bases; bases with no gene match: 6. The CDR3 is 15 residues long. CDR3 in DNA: TGTGCCTGTCACGTACTGGGGGATACGGCCGATAAACTCATCTTT. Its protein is CACHVLGDTADKLIF.

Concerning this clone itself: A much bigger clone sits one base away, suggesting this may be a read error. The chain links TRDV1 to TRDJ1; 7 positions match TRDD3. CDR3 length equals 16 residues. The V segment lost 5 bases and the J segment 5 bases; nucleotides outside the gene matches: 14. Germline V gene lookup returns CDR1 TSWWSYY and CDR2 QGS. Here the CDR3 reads CALGITHSGGCDKLIF. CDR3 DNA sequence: TGTGCTCTTGGGATTACCCACTCTGGGGGGTGTGATAAACTCATCTTT.

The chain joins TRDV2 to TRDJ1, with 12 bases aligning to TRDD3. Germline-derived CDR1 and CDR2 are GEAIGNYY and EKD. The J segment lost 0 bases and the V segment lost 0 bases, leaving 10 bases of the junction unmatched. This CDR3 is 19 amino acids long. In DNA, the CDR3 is TGTGCCTGTGACACCTTATCTGGGGGATACGAGAGGTACACCGATAAACTCATCTTT. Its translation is CACDTLSGGYERYTDKLIF.

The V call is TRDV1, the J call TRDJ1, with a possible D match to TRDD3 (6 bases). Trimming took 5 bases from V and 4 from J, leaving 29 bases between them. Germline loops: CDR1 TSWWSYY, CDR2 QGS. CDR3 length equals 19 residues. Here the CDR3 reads CALGPPGCLLKLGYDKLIF. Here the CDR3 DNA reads TGTGCTCTTGGGCCCCCCGGCTGCCTACTGAAACTGGGTTACGATAAACTCATCTTT.

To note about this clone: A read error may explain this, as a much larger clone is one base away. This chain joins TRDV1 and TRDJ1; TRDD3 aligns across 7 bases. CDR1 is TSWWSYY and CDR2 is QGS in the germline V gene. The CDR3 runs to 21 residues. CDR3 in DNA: TGTGCTCTTGGGGAATATAGGCCTTTTACTGGGGACACGCGGTACACCAATAAACTCATCTTT. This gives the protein CALGEYRPFTGDTRYTNKLIF.

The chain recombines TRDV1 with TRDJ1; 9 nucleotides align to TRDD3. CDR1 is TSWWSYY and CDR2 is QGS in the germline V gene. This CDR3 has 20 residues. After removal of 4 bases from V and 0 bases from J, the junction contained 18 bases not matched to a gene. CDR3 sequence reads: CALGVPPYWGTEMYTDKLIF. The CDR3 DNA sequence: TGTGCTCTTGGGGTGCCCCCGTACTGGGGGACGGAAATGTACACCGATAAACTCATCTTT.

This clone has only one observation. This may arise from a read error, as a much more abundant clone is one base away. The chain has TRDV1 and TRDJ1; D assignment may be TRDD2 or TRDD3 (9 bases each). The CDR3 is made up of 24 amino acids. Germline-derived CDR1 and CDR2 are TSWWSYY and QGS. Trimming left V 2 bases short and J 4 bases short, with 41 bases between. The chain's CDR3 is CALGEFPSYDRYAGIRLPFDKLIF. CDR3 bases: TGTGCTCTTGGGGAATTCCCTTCCTACGACCGCTACGCGGGGATACGCCTGCCTTTCGATAAACTCATCTTT.

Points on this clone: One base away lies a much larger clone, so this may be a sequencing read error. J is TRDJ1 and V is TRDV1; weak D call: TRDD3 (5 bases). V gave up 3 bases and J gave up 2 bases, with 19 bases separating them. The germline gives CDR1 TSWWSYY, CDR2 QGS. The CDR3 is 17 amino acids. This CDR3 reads CALGDNSRTDWTDKLIF. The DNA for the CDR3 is TGTGCTCTTGGGGACAACTCTAGGACTGACTGGACCGATAAACTCATCTTT.

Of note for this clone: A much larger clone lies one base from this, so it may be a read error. The DNA of the CDR3 is TGTGCAGCAAGGGATACCAACTGGGGGCCACGCGGGGATCCCACCGATAAACTCATCTTT. Its translation: CAARDTNWGPRGDPTDKLIF. J is TRDJ1 and V is TRAV29/DV5; 8 bases line up with TRDD3. V shed 2 bases and J 1 base; nucleotides not matched to a gene: 22. The CDR3 is 20 residues long. The germline gives CDR1 NSMFDY, CDR2 ISSIKDK.

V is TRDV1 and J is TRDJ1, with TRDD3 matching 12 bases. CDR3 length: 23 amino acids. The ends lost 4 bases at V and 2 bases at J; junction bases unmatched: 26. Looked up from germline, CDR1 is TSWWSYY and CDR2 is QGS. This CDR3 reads CALGVILPKRTGGYPSPTDKLIF. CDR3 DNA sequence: TGTGCTCTTGGGGTCATCCTTCCTAAACGTACTGGGGGATACCCGAGCCCGACCGATAAACTCATCTTT.

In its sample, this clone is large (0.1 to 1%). CDR3 nucleotides: TGTGCTCTTGGGGAACTATGGCACTGGGGGATACGCACAGCACAACTCTTCTTT. Translating it yields CALGELWHWGIRTAQLFF. This chain uses TRDV1 with TRDJ2; TRDD3 agrees at 13 bases. Germline V gives CDR1 TSWWSYY, CDR2 QGS. This CDR3 is built from 18 residues. V shed 0 bases and J 5 bases; nucleotides not matched to a gene: 6.

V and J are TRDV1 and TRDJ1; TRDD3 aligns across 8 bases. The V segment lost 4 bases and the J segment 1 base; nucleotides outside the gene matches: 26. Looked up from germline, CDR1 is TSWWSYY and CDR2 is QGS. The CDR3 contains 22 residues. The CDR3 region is CALGGPPIRYPRGYPLTDKLIF. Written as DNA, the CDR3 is TGTGCTCTTGGGGGACCCCCTATTCGGTATCCAAGGGGATACCCCCTCACCGATAAACTCATCTTT.

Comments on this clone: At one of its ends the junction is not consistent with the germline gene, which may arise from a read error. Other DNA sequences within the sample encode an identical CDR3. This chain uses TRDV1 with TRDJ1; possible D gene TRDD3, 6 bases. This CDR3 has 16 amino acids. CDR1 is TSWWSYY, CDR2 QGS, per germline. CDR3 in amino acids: CALGETPGAHTDKLIF. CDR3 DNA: TGTGCTCTTGGGGAGACTCCTGGGGCCCACACCGATAAACTCATCTTC.

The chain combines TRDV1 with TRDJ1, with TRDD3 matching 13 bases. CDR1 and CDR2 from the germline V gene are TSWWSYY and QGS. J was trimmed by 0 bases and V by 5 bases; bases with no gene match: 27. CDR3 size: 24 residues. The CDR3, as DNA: TGTGCTCTTGGGACCATAGGCCCCTCTACTGGGGGATACGCACGACCCCTCTACACCGATAAACTCATCTTT. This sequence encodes CALGTIGPSTGGYARPLYTDKLIF.

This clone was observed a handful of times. CDR3 residues: CACDLLGDMAPTDKLIF. CDR3 nucleotide sequence: TGTGCCTGTGACTTACTGGGGGATATGGCTCCCACCGATAAACTCATCTTT. The rearrangement uses TRDV2 and TRDJ1; 11 bases are shared with TRDD3. CDR3 length: 17 amino acids. Germline V gives CDR1 GEAIGNYY, CDR2 EKD. V dropped 3 bases and J dropped 1; count of bases not matched to a gene: 9.

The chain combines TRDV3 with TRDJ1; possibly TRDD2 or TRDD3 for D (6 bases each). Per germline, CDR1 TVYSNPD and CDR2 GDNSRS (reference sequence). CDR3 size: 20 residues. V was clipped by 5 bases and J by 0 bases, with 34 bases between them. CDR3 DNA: TGTGCCAACTTGGCCTTCCCCACTCGTACTGTATGGGGGTACACCGATAAACTCATCTTT. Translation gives CANLAFPTRTVWGYTDKLIF.

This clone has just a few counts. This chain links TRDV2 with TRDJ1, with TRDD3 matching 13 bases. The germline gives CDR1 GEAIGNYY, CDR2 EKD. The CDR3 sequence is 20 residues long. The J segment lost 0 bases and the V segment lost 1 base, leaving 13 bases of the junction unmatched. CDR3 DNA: TGTGCCTGTGACACGTATACTGGGGGATACGCGGCAAAGTACACCGATAAACTCATCTTT. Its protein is CACDTYTGGYAAKYTDKLIF.